The rows below give T cell receptor beta chains drawn from one sample of a study of CD8 T cells in ankylosing spondylitis. TCRdb ran MiXCR on the 5' RACE reads and lists one entry per CDR3 protein. The table includes around 320,000 distinct CDR3 sequences, 20% detected once. Sequencing was done on a sample of blood, either unsorted or a sorted T cell fraction (not recorded which). Receptors were obtained from a female donor with ankylosing spondylitis or in good health (not recorded which). Each CDR3 is given with its conserved first and last residue. A D gene is named only where the DNA matches it firmly. Clone size appears in some rows only: once, few, many, or a class for an expanded clone.

>many|TRBJ2-7|-|TRBV12-3/TRBV12-4
CASSLRGRGYEQYF
TGTGCCAGCAGTCTAAGGGGCAGGGGCTACGAGCAGTACTTC
>many|TRBJ2-1|TRBD2|TRBV12-3/TRBV12-4
CASSRLAARPYNEQFF
TGTGCCAGCAGTCGACTAGCGGCCCGTCCCTACAATGAGCAGTTCTTC
>many|TRBJ1-3|-|TRBV29-1
CSVEQGPGNTIYF
TGCAGCGTTGAGCAGGGGCCTGGAAACACCATATATTTT
>few|TRBJ1-6|-|TRBV6-2/TRBV6-3
CASSDPVSSPLHF
TGTGCCAGCAGCGACCCCGTTAGTTCACCCCTCCACTTT
>few|TRBJ1-1|TRBD1|TRBV6-5
CASSYTRTGEAFF
TGTGCCAGCAGTTACACACGGACAGGTGAAGCTTTCTTT
>-|TRBJ2-7|-|TRBV6-2/TRBV6-3
CASRRELEQYF
TGTGCCAGCAGGAGAGAACTCGAGCAGTACTTC
>-|TRBJ2-5|TRBD1|TRBV10-3
CAISERTGSVERETQYF
TGTGCCATCAGTGAGCGGACAGGGTCGGTGGAAAGGGAGACCCAGTACTTC
>-|TRBJ2-3|TRBD2|TRBV10-3
CAISEPGLAADTQYF
TGTGCCATCAGTGAGCCCGGACTAGCTGCAGATACGCAGTATTTT
>-|TRBJ2-1|-|TRBV5-1
CASSLFGGDYNEQFF
TGCGCCAGCAGCTTGTTTGGCGGAGACTACAATGAGCAGTTCTTC
>few|TRBJ1-2|-|TRBV6-5
CASSYRGAGAGYTF
TGTGCCAGCAGTTACAGAGGGGCAGGGGCTGGCTACACCTTC
>-|TRBJ2-3|-|TRBV24-1
CASSGEPGTVLQDTQYF
TGTGCCTCCTCAGGGGAACCCGGGACTGTGCTTCAGGATACGCAGTATTTT
>few|TRBJ2-5|-|TRBV6-2/TRBV6-3
CASRITAQETQYF
TGTGCCAGCAGGATAACAGCTCAAGAGACCCAGTACTTC
>-|TRBJ2-1|-|TRBV6-1
CAGAGYNEQFF
TGTGCCGGCGCCGGCTACAATGAGCAGTTCTTC
>-|TRBJ2-1|-|TRBV28
CATRKSTYNEQFF
TGTGCCACGAGGAAGTCGACCTACAATGAGCAGTTCTTC
>-|TRBJ2-4|TRBD1|TRBV18
CASSPLRTGGTNLAKNIQYF
TGTGCCAGCTCACCACTGAGGACAGGGGGCACCAATCTGGCCAAAAACATTCAGTACTTC
>few|TRBJ2-7|TRBD2|TRBV11-2
CASSLEFGGGISYEQYF
TGTGCCAGCAGCTTAGAATTTGGGGGGGGTATCTCCTACGAGCAGTACTTC
>-|TRBJ2-5|-|TRBV5-1
CASSFGVQETQYF
TGCGCCAGCAGCTTCGGGGTCCAAGAGACCCAGTACTTC